The rows below give T cell receptor beta chains drawn from one sample of a study of T cells expressing NK-cell markers. Each CDR3 protein gets one entry in TCRdb, which reprocessed the 5' RACE reads and gives no DNA. The sample's table shows hundreds of thousands of distinct CDR3 sequences. What was sequenced was blood T cells: a sorted CD56 or NKG2C T cell subset, CD4+ or CD8+ T cells, or bulk PBMC T cells (not recorded which). The receptors originated from a man aged 18 to 69 in good health. Both conserved end residues are part of each CDR3.

TRBV6-2/TRBV6-3	TRBJ1-2	CASRNPGQRNYGYTF
TRBV3-1	TRBJ2-1	CATGGGQLAQFF
TRBV7-6	TRBJ2-7	CASSYDRGFSYEQYF
TRBV7-6	TRBJ2-7	CASSPETGGPYEQYF
TRBV19	TRBJ2-7	CASQGGVAYEQYF
TRBV7-9	TRBJ2-7	CASSLASQGAYKQYF
TRBV10-3	TRBJ1-6	CAISGDRGPYNSPLHF
TRBV19	TRBJ2-3	CASSRLRVAQTDTQYF
TRBV3-1	TRBJ2-5	CASSLTSGGPRETQYF
TRBV2	TRBJ1-5	CASRWTGTTGQPQHF
TRBV5-1	TRBJ1-1	CASSLGRAGTEAFF
TRBV12-3/TRBV12-4	TRBJ2-1	CASSPGEGGWNEQFF
TRBV29-1	TRBJ2-7	CSVELGTYEQYF
TRBV6-1	TRBJ2-5	CASRLDRGETQYF
TRBV20-1	TRBJ2-5	CSAGSGTGIGAQYF
TRBV6-5	TRBJ2-7	CASSYSKGGPPEQYF
TRBV2	TRBJ2-5	CASSNDWGGDQETQYF
TRBV19	TRBJ1-2	CASSIDRRHVYGYTF
TRBV6-1	TRBJ2-5	CASRSKGSQETQYF
TRBV3-1	TRBJ2-5	CASSPPRGGRETQYF
TRBV2	TRBJ1-4	CASRGTGGDEKLFF
TRBV5-1	TRBJ1-5	CASSQDAGADQPQHF
TRBV5-6	TRBJ2-2	CASRGAFTGELFF
TRBV20-1	TRBJ2-4	CSAGLAKNIQYF
TRBV2	TRBJ2-3	CASSLTGSPDTQYF
TRBV15	TRBJ2-2	CATSRDQGVSAGELFF
TRBV6-5	TRBJ2-1	CASSYRAGTTFVNEQFF
TRBV12-3/TRBV12-4	TRBJ2-2	CASSVVRLGTGELFF
TRBV7-9	TRBJ1-1	CASSLGQGGITEAFF